This T cell receptor (beta chain) was documented in a study of blood T cell repertoires in COVID-19. Across the whole study: Acute and convalescent COVID-19 samples came from the United States, Italy and Spain. Sources were T cells, B-cell-depleted T cells, or PBMCs; the material itself was cDNA or gDNA.

Authors' analysis steps: Quantification of nucleated cells was approximated via reference gene primer amplification. Clones were read by immunoSEQ multiplex PCR, and TCRdb kept only the in-frame ones, dropping some. V and J calls and clone size are copied from that table; D and trimming were computed from the DNA. This repertoire shows about 200,000 clones, about 79% found once; its top ten account for less than 15%. The sample comprised peripheral blood. The clonotype comes from a human donor in a cohort sampled during active COVID-19.

CDR3 coding DNA: TGTGCCAGCTCACCAGTGACAGATAATCAGCCCCAGCATTTT. This sequence encodes CASSPVTDNQPQHF. The V call is TRBV18, the J call TRBJ1-5; D is perhaps TRBD1 (5 bases). Germline assignment: CDR1 KGHSH and CDR2 LQKENI. This CDR3 comprises 14 residues. V was pared by 2 bases and J by 4 bases, with 9 bases between.